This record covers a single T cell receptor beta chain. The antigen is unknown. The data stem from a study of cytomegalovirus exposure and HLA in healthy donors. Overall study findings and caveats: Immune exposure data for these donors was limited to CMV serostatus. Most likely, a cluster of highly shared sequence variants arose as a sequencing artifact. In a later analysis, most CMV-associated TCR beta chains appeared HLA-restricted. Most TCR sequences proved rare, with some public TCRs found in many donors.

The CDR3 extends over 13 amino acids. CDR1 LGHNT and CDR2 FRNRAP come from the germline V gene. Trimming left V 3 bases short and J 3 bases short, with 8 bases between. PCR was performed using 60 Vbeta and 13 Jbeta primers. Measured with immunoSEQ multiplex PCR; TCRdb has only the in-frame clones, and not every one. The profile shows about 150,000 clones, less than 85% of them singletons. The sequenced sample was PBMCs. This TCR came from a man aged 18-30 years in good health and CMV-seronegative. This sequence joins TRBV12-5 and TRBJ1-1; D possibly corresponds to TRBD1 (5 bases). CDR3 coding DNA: TGTGCTAGTGGTTTCGGCAGGGACACTGAAGCTTTCTTT. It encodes CASGFGRDTEAFF.